One TCR beta chain is described in this entry. The target of this receptor is not known. There are no base qualities to consult, and no much larger clone falls within one base. V was cut back by 5 bases and J by 3 bases, leaving a gap of 14 bases between them. From a lookup of the germline V gene (reference sequence), CDR1 and CDR2 are PRHDT and FYEKMQ. The CDR3, cysteine through phenylalanine, is 14 amino acids long. Only the CDR3 region is kept as DNA, spanning 42 bases read in frame from base 1. For sequencing, an Illumina HiSeq 2500 was employed. Quantitative 5'-RACE with molecular barcodes was the method used to prepare the TCR beta libraries. In the source study's methods: A new computational method based on a probabilistic model of VDJ rearrangement was used to identify disease-linked TCR variants. TCRdb reanalyzed the raw reads on its own, using fastp at Q25 for trimming and MiXCR for clone calling, and kept in-frame beta chains. Each entry merges the rows of one CDR3 protein and shows their most common DNA and genes. These V and J calls are TCRdb output, not the study's own analysis. This sample gives under 250,000 distinct CDR3 sequences in total; roughly 32% of them show up just once. Around 4.4% of the sample goes to the ten largest clones.

The data were obtained in a study of CD8 T cells in ankylosing spondylitis (dated by TCRdb to about 2017). A note on the overall study: The study set out to find disease-linked TCR variants by profiling T cell receptor beta repertoires in ankylosing spondylitis patients and healthy donors. The whole study cohort included about a hundred healthy donors and around 24 ankylosing spondylitis patients. Peripheral blood was sampled, and synovial fluid was additionally collected from ankylosing spondylitis patients. Beyond this particular receptor, the publication reports: A TCR beta motif made up of several highly homologous amino acid variants appeared to be characteristic of blood from ankylosing spondylitis patients. The disease-linked clones were reported as significantly enriched in matched synovial fluid samples from ankylosing spondylitis patients. Some of the motif variants had been reported before in the synovial fluid and blood of reactive arthritis patients, a finding that suggests common disease-initiation mechanisms. In peripheral blood, the disease-linked clones were found at relatively low frequencies and had a CD8+ phenotype.

The receptor chain draws on TRBV13 and TRBJ2-7; the D gene is possibly TRBD1 or TRBD2, each agreeing over 6 bases. The sequenced sample consisted of blood, either unsorted or a sorted T cell fraction (not recorded which). This clonotype was sampled from a male donor with ankylosing spondylitis or in good health (not recorded which). The CDR3 region: CASSARGESYEQYF. Read as DNA, the sequence is TGTGCCAGCAGCGCAAGGGGGGAAAGCTACGAGCAGTACTTC.